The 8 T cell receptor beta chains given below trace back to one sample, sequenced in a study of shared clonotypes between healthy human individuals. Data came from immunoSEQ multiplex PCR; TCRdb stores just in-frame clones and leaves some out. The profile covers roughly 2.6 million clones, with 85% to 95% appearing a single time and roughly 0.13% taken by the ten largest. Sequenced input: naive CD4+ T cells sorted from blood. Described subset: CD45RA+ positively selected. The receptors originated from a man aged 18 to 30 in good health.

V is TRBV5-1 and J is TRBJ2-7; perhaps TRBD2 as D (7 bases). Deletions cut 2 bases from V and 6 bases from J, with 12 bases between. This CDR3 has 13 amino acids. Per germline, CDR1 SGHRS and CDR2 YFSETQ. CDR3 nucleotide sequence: TGCGCCAGCAGCTTACAGGGAGGGTCCGAGCAGTACTTC. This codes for CASSLQGGSEQYF.

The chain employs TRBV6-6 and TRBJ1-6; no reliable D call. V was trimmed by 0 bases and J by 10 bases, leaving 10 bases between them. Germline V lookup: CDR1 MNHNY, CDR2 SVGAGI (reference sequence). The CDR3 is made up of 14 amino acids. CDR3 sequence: CASSYSIVSSPLHF. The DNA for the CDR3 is TGTGCCAGCAGTTACTCGATTGTATCCTCACCCCTCCACTTT.

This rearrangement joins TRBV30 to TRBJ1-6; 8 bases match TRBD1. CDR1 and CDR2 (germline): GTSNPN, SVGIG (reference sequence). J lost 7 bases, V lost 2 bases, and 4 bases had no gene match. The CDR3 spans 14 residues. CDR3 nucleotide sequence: TGTGCCTGGAGTAGGACAGGGTGGAATTCACCCCTCCACTTT. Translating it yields CAWSRTGWNSPLHF.

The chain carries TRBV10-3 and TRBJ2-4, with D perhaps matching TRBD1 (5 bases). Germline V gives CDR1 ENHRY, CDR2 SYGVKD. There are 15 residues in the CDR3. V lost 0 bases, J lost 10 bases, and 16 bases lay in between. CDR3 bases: TGTGCCATCAGTGAGTCGATGGGGCCTAACGGGATTCAGTACTTC. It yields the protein CAISESMGPNGIQYF.

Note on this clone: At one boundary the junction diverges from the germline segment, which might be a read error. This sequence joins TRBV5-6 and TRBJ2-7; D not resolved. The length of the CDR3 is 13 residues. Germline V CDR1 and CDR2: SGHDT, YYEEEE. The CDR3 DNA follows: TGTGCCAGCATCTTGGCCAGTTCAGGCGAGCAGTACTTC. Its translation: CASILASSGEQYF.

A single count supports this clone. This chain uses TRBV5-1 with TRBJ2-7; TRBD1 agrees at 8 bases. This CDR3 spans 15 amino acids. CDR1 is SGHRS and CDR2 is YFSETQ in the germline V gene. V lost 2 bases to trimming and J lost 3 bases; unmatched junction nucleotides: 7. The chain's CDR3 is CASSLDGQGVYEQYF. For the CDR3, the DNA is TGCGCCAGCAGCTTAGACGGACAGGGTGTCTACGAGCAGTACTTC.

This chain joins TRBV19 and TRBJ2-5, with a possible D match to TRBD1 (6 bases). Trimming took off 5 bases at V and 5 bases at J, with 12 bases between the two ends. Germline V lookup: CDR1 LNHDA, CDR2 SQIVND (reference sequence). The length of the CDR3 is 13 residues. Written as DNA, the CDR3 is TGTGCCAGTAGTCAACAGGGTCGGGAGACCCAGTACTTC. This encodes CASSQQGRETQYF.

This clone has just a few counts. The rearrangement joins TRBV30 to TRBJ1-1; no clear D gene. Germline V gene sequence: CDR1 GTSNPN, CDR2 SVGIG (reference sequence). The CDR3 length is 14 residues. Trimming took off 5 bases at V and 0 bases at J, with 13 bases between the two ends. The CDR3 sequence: CAWDASQMNTEAFF. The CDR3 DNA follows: TGTGCCTGGGATGCTTCACAGATGAACACTGAAGCTTTCTTT.